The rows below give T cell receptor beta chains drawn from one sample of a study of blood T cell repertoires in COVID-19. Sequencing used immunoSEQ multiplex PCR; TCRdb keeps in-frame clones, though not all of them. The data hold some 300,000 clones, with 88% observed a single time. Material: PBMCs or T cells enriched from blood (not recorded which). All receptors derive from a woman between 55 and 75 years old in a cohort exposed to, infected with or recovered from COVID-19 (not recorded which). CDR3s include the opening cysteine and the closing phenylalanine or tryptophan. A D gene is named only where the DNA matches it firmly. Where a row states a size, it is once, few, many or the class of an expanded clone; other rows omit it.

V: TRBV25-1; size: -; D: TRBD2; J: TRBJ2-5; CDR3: CASSEWASGPTQYF; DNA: TGTGCCAGCAGTGAATGGGCTAGCGGCCCAACCCAGTACTTC
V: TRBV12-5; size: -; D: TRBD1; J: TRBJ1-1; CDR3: CASAGQGFTEAFF; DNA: TGTGCTAGTGCGGGACAGGGGTTCACTGAAGCTTTCTTT
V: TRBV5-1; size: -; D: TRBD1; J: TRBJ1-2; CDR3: CASSPGDSVYGYTF; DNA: TGCGCCAGCAGCCCCGGGGACAGCGTCTATGGCTACACCTTC
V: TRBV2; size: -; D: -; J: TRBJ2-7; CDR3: CASNRFSYEQYF; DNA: TGTGCCAGCAACAGGTTCTCCTACGAGCAGTACTTC
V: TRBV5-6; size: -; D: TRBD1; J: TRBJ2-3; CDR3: CASSVGQVRTDTQYF; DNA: TGTGCCAGCAGCGTGGGACAGGTCCGCACAGATACGCAGTATTTT
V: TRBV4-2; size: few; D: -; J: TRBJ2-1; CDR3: CASSQAKTAYYNEQFF; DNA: TGTGCCAGCAGCCAAGCTAAGACAGCGTATTACAATGAGCAGTTCTTC
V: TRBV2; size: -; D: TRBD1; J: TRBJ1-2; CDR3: CASSGDSTIYGYTF; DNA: TGTGCCAGCAGTGGGGACAGCACTATCTATGGCTACACCTTC
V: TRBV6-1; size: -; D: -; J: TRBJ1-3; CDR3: CASSEPGSGNTIYF; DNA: TGTGCCAGCAGTGAACCCGGCTCTGGAAACACCATATATTTT
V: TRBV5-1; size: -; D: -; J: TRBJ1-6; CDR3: CASSLAGLGESPLHF; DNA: TGCGCCAGCAGCTTGGCAGGGCTAGGGGAATCACCCCTCCACTTT
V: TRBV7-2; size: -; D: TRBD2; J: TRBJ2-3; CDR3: CASRKRERSDTQYF; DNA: TGTGCCAGCAGGAAGCGGGAGAGGTCAGATACGCAGTATTTT
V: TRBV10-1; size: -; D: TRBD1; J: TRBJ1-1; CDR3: CASPGGQGGEDTEAFF; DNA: TGCGCCAGCCCGGGTGGACAGGGGGGTGAAGACACTGAAGCTTTCTTT
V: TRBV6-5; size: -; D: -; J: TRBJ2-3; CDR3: CASSLTDTQYF; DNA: TGTGCCAGCTCCCTCACAGATACGCAGTATTTT
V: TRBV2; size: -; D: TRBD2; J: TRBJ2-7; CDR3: CASSKRTSGYEQYF; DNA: TGTGCCAGCAGTAAGAGGACTAGCGGATACGAGCAGTACTTC
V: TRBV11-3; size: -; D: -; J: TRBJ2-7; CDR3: CASSLDRYSYEQYF; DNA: TGTGCCAGCAGCTTAGATCGGTATAGCTACGAGCAGTACTTC
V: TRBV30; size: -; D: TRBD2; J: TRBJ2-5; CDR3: CAWSGPRTSGQETQYF; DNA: TGTGCCTGGAGTGGGCCAAGGACTAGCGGCCAAGAGACCCAGTACTTC
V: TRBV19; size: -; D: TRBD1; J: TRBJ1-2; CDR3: CAKGQGSRTRTKDYGYTF; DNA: TGTGCCAAGGGACAGGGTTCCCGAACTAGGACTAAGGACTATGGCTACACCTTC
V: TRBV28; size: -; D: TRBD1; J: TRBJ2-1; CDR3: CASSFGTVLYNEQFF; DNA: TGTGCCAGCAGCTTCGGGACAGTTCTCTACAATGAGCAGTTCTTC
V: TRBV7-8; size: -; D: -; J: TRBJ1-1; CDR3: CASSRAGGNTEAFF; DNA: TGTGCCAGCAGCCGAGCGGGGGGGAACACTGAAGCTTTCTTT
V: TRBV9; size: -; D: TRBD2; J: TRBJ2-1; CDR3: CASSAIPQTSGRGNEQFF; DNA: TGTGCCAGCAGCGCGATCCCTCAGACTAGCGGGAGAGGGAATGAGCAGTTCTTC
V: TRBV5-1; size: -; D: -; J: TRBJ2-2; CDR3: CASSTGQGPTGELFF; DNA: TGCGCCAGCAGCACTGGCCAGGGTCCCACCGGGGAGCTGTTTTTT
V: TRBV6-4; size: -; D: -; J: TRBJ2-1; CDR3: CASSVGQSYNEQFF; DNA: TGTGCCAGCAGTGTGGGACAAAGCTACAATGAGCAGTTCTTC
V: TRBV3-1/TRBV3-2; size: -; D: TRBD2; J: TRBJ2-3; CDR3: CASSQDGITSGNTDTQYF; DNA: TGTGCCAGCAGCCAAGATGGGATAACTAGCGGAAACACAGATACGCAGTATTTT
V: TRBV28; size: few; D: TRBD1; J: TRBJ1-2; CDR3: CASRRQGSVYGYTF; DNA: TGTGCCAGCAGGCGACAGGGGTCGGTATATGGCTACACCTTC
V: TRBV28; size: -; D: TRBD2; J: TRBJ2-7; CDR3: CASSLLAGDSYEQYF; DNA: TGTGCCAGCAGCTTACTAGCGGGAGACTCCTACGAGCAGTACTTC
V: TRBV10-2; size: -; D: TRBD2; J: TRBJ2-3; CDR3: CASSAFRTSGRRSTDTQYF; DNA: TGCGCCAGCAGCGCATTTAGGACTAGCGGGAGAAGAAGCACAGATACGCAGTATTTT
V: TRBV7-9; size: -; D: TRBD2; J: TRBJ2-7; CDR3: CASSSGREAFYEQYF; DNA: TGTGCCAGCAGCTCAGGGAGGGAGGCTTTCTACGAGCAGTACTTC
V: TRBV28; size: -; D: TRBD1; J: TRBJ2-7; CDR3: CASRPSPGQGYEQYF; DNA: TGTGCCAGCAGGCCCTCTCCGGGACAGGGCTACGAGCAGTACTTC
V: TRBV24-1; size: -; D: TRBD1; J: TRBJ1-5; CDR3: CATRGTGGEQPQHF; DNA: TGTGCCACCAGGGGGACAGGGGGCGAGCAGCCCCAGCATTTT
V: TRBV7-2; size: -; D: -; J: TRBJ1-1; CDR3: CASSYNRVRVTEAFF; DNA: TGTGCCAGCAGCTACAACAGGGTGAGAGTAACTGAAGCTTTCTTT